Detailed here is one T cell receptor (beta chain). Its antigen remains unknown. The trim removed 4 bases at V and 4 bases at J, leaving 10 bases unmatched. The length of the CDR3 is 17 residues. Germline CDR1 is MDHEN and CDR2 is SYDVKM. This entry comes from a study of circulating and synovial CD4+ cells in juvenile arthritis. Assay used: immunoSEQ multiplex PCR; TCRdb lists only in-frame clones, some missing. The sample shows roughly 4,000 clones, roughly 81% of them seen only once. General study points: Diversity here was lower than in bulk blood CD4 cells.

Sequencing was carried out using CD4+ T cells from synovial fluid. The TCR sequence derives from a human donor with juvenile idiopathic arthritis. This chain uses TRBV28 with TRBJ1-1; 12 positions agree with TRBD1. CDR3 in amino acids: CASSWDRGPNRGTEAFF. CDR3 DNA: TGTGCCAGCAGTTGGGACAGGGGGCCGAATAGGGGCACTGAAGCTTTCTTT. Together with reference TRBV28 and TRBJ1-1, the CDR3 gives the full variable domain: DVKVTQSSRYLVKRTGEKVFLECVQDMDHENMFWYRQDPGLGLRLIYFSYDVKMKEKGDIPEGYSVSREKKERFSLILESASTNQTSMYLCASSWDRGPNRGTEAFFGQGTRLTVV.